Presented here are 9 T cell receptor beta chains from one specimen sequenced in a study of blood T cell repertoires in COVID-19. Measured with immunoSEQ multiplex PCR; TCRdb has only the in-frame clones, and not every one. Altogether about 250,000 clones are present, roughly 87% being singletons, with the ten largest covering more than 5%. Sequenced: PBMCs or T cells enriched from blood (not recorded which). These receptors came from a woman aged 25 to 39 with acute COVID-19.

The chain carries TRBV9 and TRBJ1-2; D is unresolved. This CDR3 has 13 residues. From germline, CDR1 is SGDLS and CDR2 YYNGEE. The germline V and J ends were trimmed by 7 bases and 3 bases, with 13 bases remaining between them. CDR3 in amino acids: CASGWQRDYGYTF. CDR3 DNA sequence: TGTGCCAGCGGTTGGCAGCGAGACTATGGCTACACCTTC.

A single count supports this clone. J is TRBJ2-3 and V is TRBV5-5; no clear D gene. Per the germline V gene, CDR1 is SGHKS and CDR2 is YYEKEE (reference sequence). V was trimmed by 2 bases and J by 4 bases, leaving 14 bases between them. The CDR3 has 15 residues. CDR3 nucleotide sequence: TGTGCCAGCAGCTTAGAATGGGCATTCTCAGATACGCAGTATTTT. This encodes CASSLEWAFSDTQYF.

The table lists this clone with a count of one. The rearrangement joins TRBV5-6 to TRBJ2-7; D possibly corresponds to TRBD1 (6 bases). V was cut by 0 bases and J by 0 bases, with 16 bases left in between. CDR3 length: 17 residues. Looked up from germline, CDR1 is SGHDT and CDR2 is YYEEEE. This CDR3 is CASSLAQDWTDSYEQYF. The CDR3 bases are TGTGCCAGCAGCTTGGCCCAAGATTGGACAGACTCCTACGAGCAGTACTTC.

This clone was counted between two and nine times. The V call is TRBV6-5, the J call TRBJ1-1; tentatively, D is TRBD1 (6 bases). V was cut by 5 bases and J by 4 bases, with 17 bases left in between. This CDR3 has 15 residues. Germline-derived CDR1 and CDR2 are MNHEY and SVGAGI. The CDR3 bases are TGTGCCAGCAGTCCCCGCGGGGGGCCCCTCACTGAAGCTTTCTTT. Protein: CASSPRGGPLTEAFF.

The chain carries TRBV5-6 and TRBJ2-5; possibly TRBD2 for D (6 bases). Germline values: CDR1 SGHDT, CDR2 YYEEEE. The CDR3 has 14 residues. With 4 bases removed from V and 2 bases from J, the gap between germline ends came to 12 bases. CDR3 DNA sequence: TGTGCCAGCAGCCGGCCGGGGAGGCAAGAGACCCAGTACTTC. Translating gives CASSRPGRQETQYF. The variable domain in full, completed from reference TRBV5-6 and TRBJ2-5, reads DAGVTQSPTHLIKTRGQQVTLRCSPKSGHDTVSWYQQALGQGPQFIFQYYEEEERQRGNFPDRFSGHQFPNYSSELNVNALLLGDSALYLCASSRPGRQETQYFGPGTRLLVL.

The V and J genes are TRBV18 and TRBJ1-2, with TRBD1 as a possible D gene (6 bases). Germline CDR1 is KGHSH and CDR2 is LQKENI. This CDR3 region has 13 residues. With 1 base removed from V and 4 bases from J, the gap between germline ends came to 7 bases. The CDR3 here is CASSPQDSYGYTF. The CDR3 DNA reads as TGTGCCAGCTCACCACAGGACAGCTATGGCTACACCTTC.

The chain has TRBV5-6 and TRBJ1-2; D gene uncertain. The CDR3 runs 14 residues. Trimming took off 0 bases at V and 1 base at J, with 7 bases between the two ends. From germline, CDR1 is SGHDT and CDR2 YYEEEE. The CDR3 bases are TGTGCCAGCAGCTTGGGGCGGAATAACTATGGCTACACCTTC. Its protein product is CASSLGRNNYGYTF. Full variable domain (missing parts from reference TRBV5-6 and TRBJ1-2): DAGVTQSPTHLIKTRGQQVTLRCSPKSGHDTVSWYQQALGQGPQFIFQYYEEEERQRGNFPDRFSGHQFPNYSSELNVNALLLGDSALYLCASSLGRNNYGYTFGSGTRLTVV.

The rearrangement links TRBV3-1 (or the pseudogene TRBV3-2) to TRBJ1-1; TRBD1 matches at 9 bases. Germline-derived CDR1 and CDR2 are LGHDT and YNNKEL (reference sequence). The trim removed 6 bases at V and 10 bases at J, leaving 12 bases unmatched. There are 14 residues in the CDR3. CDR3 in amino acids: CASRSGTGQSRAFF. The DNA for the CDR3 is TGTGCCAGCAGGTCCGGGACAGGGCAGTCAAGAGCTTTCTTT.

The chain uses TRBV5-5 and TRBJ2-7, with 7 nucleotides matching TRBD2. Trimming removed 4 bases from V and 1 base from J; junction bases left unmatched: 11. The CDR3 is 16 residues long. The germline gives CDR1 SGHKS, CDR2 YYEKEE (reference sequence). The CDR3 nucleotides are TGTGCCAGCAGCCCGTCCGTGAGGGAGGGGTCCTACGAGCAGTACTTC. Residues: CASSPSVREGSYEQYF.